Sequencing of this TCR beta chain was carried out in a study of blood T cell repertoires in COVID-19. About the study: Sample material is recorded as cDNA or gDNA derived from T cells, B-cell-depleted T cells, or PBMCs.

In the original analysis: Amplification with reference gene primers provided the estimates of nucleated cell counts. Measured with immunoSEQ multiplex PCR; TCRdb has only the in-frame clones, and not every one. V and J calls and clone size are given by that table; D and trimming were obtained from the DNA. The sample holds about 210,000 clones, approximately 90% seen once. The V and J ends lost 6 bases and 13 bases respectively, with 10 bases between them. CDR3 size: 11 residues. The specimen was peripheral blood. The chain is built from TRBV12-3 or TRBV12-4 and TRBJ1-6, with D possibly TRBD1 on 5 matching bases. The clonotype was recovered from a middle-aged woman with acute or convalescent COVID-19. The CDR3 loop reads CASSFRGPLHF. CDR3 sequence (DNA): TGTGCCAGCAGCTTCCGGGGGCCCCTCCACTTT.